This T cell receptor (beta chain) originates from a study of T cell clones after liver transplantation. In the study overall: TCRbeta sequencing after a pre-transplant mixed lymphocyte reaction identified graft-donor-reactive clones, later tracked in post-transplant blood. Graft-donor-reactive sequences were compared with third-party-reactive TCRbeta sequences from pre-transplant mixed lymphocyte reactions. Apart from a few HCV-positive recipients, transplants were for non-autoimmune, non-viral reasons.

The data were produced by immunoSEQ multiplex PCR, yet TCRdb's version contains in-frame clones alone and is incomplete. The profile shows approximately 7,900 clones, approximately 80% of them singletons. Germline V gene data show CDR1 as LNHDA and CDR2 as SQIVND (reference sequence). This CDR3 is 19 amino acids long. V was pared by 2 bases and J by 0 bases, with 20 bases between. Sorting of unstimulated PBMCs yielded separate CD3+CD4+ and CD3+CD8+ fractions. This clone was recorded once. The sequencing here drew on CD8+ T cells from blood, taken before liver transplant. This TCR was sampled from a human donor who received a liver transplant. The chain joins TRBV19 to TRBJ2-1, with D perhaps TRBD1 (5 bases). The CDR3 loop reads CASSIQLVGLDSSYNEQFF. The CDR3 nucleotides are TGTGCCAGTAGTATACAATTAGTCGGGTTAGACAGCTCCTACAATGAGCAGTTCTTC.